This note documents a single TCR beta chain sequence. What it binds is unknown. The V gene's germline CDR1 is MDHEN and CDR2 SYDVKM. The V end was cut by 4 bases, the J end by 6 bases, with 12 bases between. This CDR3 spans 13 amino acids. The data belong to a study of blood T cells in healthy people across ages. Through a sample-barcoded 5' primer and a J-beta primer mix, a second PCR was run for roughly 6 to 12 cycles. TCRdb re-called the 5' RACE reads with MiXCR, one entry per CDR3 protein. The sample consists of some 1,000,000 distinct CDR3 sequences, less than 25% of them appearing once. Broader study findings: With unsorted PBMCs, a conclusive comparison of naive versus antigen-experienced cells was not possible.

These sequences were also reported in another study, on T cells of mothers and their children. That paper notes: About 6 children and their three healthy Caucasian mothers were the donors.

This TCR was sampled from a girl aged 2-10 years in good health. The sequencing input was blood. This chain links TRBV28 with TRBJ1-1; D call uncertain. The CDR3 bases are TGTGCCAGCAGTTCGGGGTTTAAGGCTGAAGCTTTCTTT. Its protein is CASSSGFKAEAFF.